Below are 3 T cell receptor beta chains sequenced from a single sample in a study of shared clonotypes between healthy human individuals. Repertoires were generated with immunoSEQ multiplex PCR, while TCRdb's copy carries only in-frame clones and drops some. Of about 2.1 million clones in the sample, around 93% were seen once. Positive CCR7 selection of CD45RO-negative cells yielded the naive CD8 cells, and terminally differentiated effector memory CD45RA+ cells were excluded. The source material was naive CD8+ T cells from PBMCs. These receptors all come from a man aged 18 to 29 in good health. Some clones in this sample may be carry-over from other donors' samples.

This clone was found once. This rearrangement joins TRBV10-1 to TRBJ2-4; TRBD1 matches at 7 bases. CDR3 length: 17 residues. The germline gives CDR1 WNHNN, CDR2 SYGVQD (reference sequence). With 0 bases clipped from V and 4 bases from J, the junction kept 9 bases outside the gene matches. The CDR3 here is CASSESIVGQSKNIQYF. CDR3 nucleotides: TGCGCCAGCAGTGAGTCGATTGTGGGACAGTCAAAAAACATTCAGTACTTC.

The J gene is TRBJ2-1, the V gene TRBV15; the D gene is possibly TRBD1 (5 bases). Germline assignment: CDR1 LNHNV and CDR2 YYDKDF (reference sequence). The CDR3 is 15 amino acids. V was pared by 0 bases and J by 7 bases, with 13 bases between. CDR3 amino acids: CATSRDSGAANEQFF. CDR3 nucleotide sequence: TGTGCCACCAGCAGAGACTCTGGGGCAGCTAATGAGCAGTTCTTC.

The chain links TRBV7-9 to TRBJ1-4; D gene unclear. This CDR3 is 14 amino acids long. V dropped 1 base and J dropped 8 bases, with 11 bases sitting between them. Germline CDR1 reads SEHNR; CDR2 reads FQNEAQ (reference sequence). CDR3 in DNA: TGTGCCAGCAGCTTAGTCTGGGAGGACGAAAAACTGTTTTTT. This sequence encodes CASSLVWEDEKLFF. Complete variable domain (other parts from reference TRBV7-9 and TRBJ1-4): DTGVSQNPRHKITKRGQNVTFRCDPISEHNRLYWYRQTLGQGPEFLTYFQNEAQLEKSRLLSDRFSAERPKGSFSTLEIQRTEQGDSAMYLCASSLVWEDEKLFFGSGTQLSVL.